This T cell receptor (beta chain) stems from a study of molecular identifiers for immune sequencing clone quantification. Study outcomes and limitations: For highly expanded clones, sizes could be underestimated when identical TCR molecules share a barcode.

Germline trimming cut 6 bases from V and 2 bases from J; bases unmatched to any gene: 4. This CDR3 region has 13 residues. Germline V CDR1 and CDR2: GTSNPN, SVGIG (reference sequence). In this sample, this clonotype turned up a few times. The antigen remains unidentified. TCRdb called the PCR reads again in MiXCR, with one record for every CDR3 protein. Of over 600,000 distinct CDR3 sequences in the sample, 20% were seen once. Sorting selected naive CD8 T cells with a CD8+CD4-CCR7+CD45RA+ phenotype. The chain couples TRBV30 to TRBJ2-1, with TRBD1 matching over 7 bases. This sequence was found in a human donor in good health. Some libraries in this study had Jurkat cell RNA spiked in. Specimen: naive CD8+ T cells from blood, with Jurkat cell RNA spiked in. Described subset: FACS-sorted CD8+CD4-CCR7+CD45RA+ naive T cells. In nucleotides, the CDR3 is TGTGCCTGCACGACAGGGACCTACAATGAGCAGTTCTTC. As protein: CACTTGTYNEQFF.